This T cell receptor (beta chain) was sequenced in a study of T cells in Graves' hyperthyroidism and ophthalmopathy (dated by TCRdb to the late 2010s). General notes on the study: Peripheral blood samples were taken at the time of initial diagnosis, prior to any treatment. The paper describes TCR Vbeta CDR3 sequencing of 135 peripheral blood samples, made up of 43 ophthalmopathy patients, 70 to 75 hyperthyroidism patients and approximately 17 progressor patients. A discovery cohort of about a hundred patients, 43 with Graves' ophthalmopathy and 55 to 60 with stable Graves' hyperthyroidism, was used to find distinguishing TCR V-J signatures. For training and testing, the 100 or so patients in the discovery cohort were randomly divided in a 7:3 ratio. In more than five Graves' hyperthyroidism patients, the study also compared T-cell repertoires from thyroid tissue with T-cell repertoires from blood. After blood sampling, hyperthyroidism patients were treated with methimazole at a starting dose of 30 mg daily, and ophthalmopathy patients were treated with high-dose intravenous methylprednisolone. Prospective prediction of ophthalmopathy was tested in an independent validation cohort of fewer than 20 hyperthyroidism patients and some 17 patients who later progressed to ophthalmopathy.

As for this clonotype: Its antigen specificity is not known. Qualities for individual bases were not recorded, and no much larger clone is one base off.

General conclusions and limits of the study: No statistical method was used to set the sample size in advance, and investigators knew the group allocation. In validation, progression to ophthalmopathy was predicted by the model with 65% to 71% sensitivity and 72% to 85% specificity, a median of around 6.5 months before onset. Ophthalmopathy was separated from stable hyperthyroidism by a 13 V-J signature model, with just over 85% sensitivity and 81% to 82% specificity obtained in cross-validation and 80%/75% obtained in testing. Most expanded thyroid clonotypes (frequency above 0.001) were also detected in blood, a finding suggesting that blood repertoires may reflect thyroid immune responses.

The TCR beta CDR3 regions were amplified from RNA transcripts. For the first round of RT-PCR on the TCR CDR3, the HTBI primer set was used together with the Qiagen OneStep RT-PCR kit. Libraries were constructed in a second round of multiplex PCR, after which size selection and purification were carried out. The libraries were sequenced on an Illumina HiSeq2000 using paired-end 100 bp reads. The original pipeline was this. SOAPnuke was used to process the raw data, removing reads that contained adapters or uncalled bases, had a mean Phred below 15, or lacked an exact match to the constant primer or identifier. COPE v1.2.5 was used to merge the high-quality paired reads, and each unique nucleotide sequence was defined as a clonotype. Clonotypes were aligned to IMGT TRBV, TRBD and TRBJ reference segments using MiTCR v1.1. The analysis was restricted to V-J combinations with a frequency above 0.0001, which together covered just over 99% of the repertoires. A TCS score was defined as the ratio of F50 (clonal expansion) to E x V (chaos), with BLOSUM62-based TCRdist applied between CDR3 peptides within each V-J. Welch's t-statistics and random forest reduced 500 to 550 V-J features to about 12, which were used in a naive Bayes classifier (R e1071). In-frame beta chains were kept once TCRdb had trimmed the public reads at Q25 with fastp and called clones with MiXCR. Duplicate CDR3 protein sequences are folded into a single record with the most common DNA and genes. These V and J calls are TCRdb output, not the study's own analysis. The sample table lists about 180,000 distinct CDR3 sequences, about 18% of them with a count of one. The ten biggest clones cover roughly 29% of the sample.

Stable Graves' hyperthyroidism was defined as no progression to ophthalmopathy during 18 months of follow-up. Hyperthyroidism patients were aged 18 to 65 years and newly diagnosed, with disease duration of less than 2 months. Patients with uncontrolled infections, other autoimmune diseases, pregnancy or lactation were excluded. Clinical symptoms, serum thyroxine and TRAb, thyroid ultrasound, and orbital computed tomography formed the basis for the diagnoses. PBMCs were separated from about 10 ml of fresh peripheral blood using Ficoll-Paque density gradient centrifugation. Trizol reagent was used to extract total RNA, and RNA quality was then checked on an Agilent 2100 Bioanalyzer. The germline V gene specifies MDHEN as CDR1 and SYDVKM as CDR2. Trimming accounts for 4 bases at V and 3 bases at J, while the number of junction bases matched to no gene is 6. The CDR3 contains 15 residues, cysteine and phenylalanine counted. Solely the CDR3 DNA is kept, with 45 bases framed from the first base.

Sequences were obtained from blood. The sequence is built from TRBV28 and TRBJ2-3, and TRBD1 matches 8 of the central bases. The TCR sequence derives from a woman aged 45 to 65 with Graves' hyperthyroidism. CDR3 sequence: CASSSWTGLTDTQYF. At the DNA level, the sequence is TGTGCCAGCAGTTCATGGACAGGGCTGACAGATACGCAGTATTTT. The full variable domain, with segments outside the CDR3 supplied by the reference TRBV28 and TRBJ2-3 proteins, appears as DVKVTQSSRYLVKRTGEKVFLECVQDMDHENMFWYRQDPGLGLRLIYFSYDVKMKEKGDIPEGYSVSREKKERFSLILESASTNQTSMYLCASSSWTGLTDTQYFGPGTRLTVL.